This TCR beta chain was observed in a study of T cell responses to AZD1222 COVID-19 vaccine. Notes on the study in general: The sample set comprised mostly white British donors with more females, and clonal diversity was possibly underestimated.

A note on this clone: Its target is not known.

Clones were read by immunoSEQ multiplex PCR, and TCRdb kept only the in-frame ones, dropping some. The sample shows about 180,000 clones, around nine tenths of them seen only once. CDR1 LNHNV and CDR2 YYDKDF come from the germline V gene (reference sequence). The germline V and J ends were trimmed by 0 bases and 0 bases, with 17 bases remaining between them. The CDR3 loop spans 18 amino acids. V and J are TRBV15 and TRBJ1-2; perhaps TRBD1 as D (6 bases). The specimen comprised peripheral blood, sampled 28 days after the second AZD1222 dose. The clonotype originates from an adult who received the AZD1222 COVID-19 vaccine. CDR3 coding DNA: TGTGCCACCAGCAGAGATCTCATGACAGGAACTTCTAACTATGGCTACACCTTC. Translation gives CATSRDLMTGTSNYGYTF.